This T cell receptor (beta chain) stems from a study of regulatory T cells in long-lasting Graves disease. The CDR3 consists of 15 residues. V was pared by 8 bases and J by 0 bases, with 5 bases of the junction left unmatched. The germline gives CDR1 MGHRA, CDR2 YSYEKL. Time point specified: persistent/refractory GD, antithyroid drugs over 5 years with positive TRAb. Extracted RNA from PBMCs served as the source of the TCR library. This clonotype turned up a few times. In building TCR beta libraries, iRepertoire HTBI primers were used together with Arm-PCR of CDR3 regions. As originally analysed: Looking across samples, the authors found 55 to 70 TRBV and 15 or so TRBJ segments. One entry per CDR3 protein, called by TCRdb with MiXCR from the multiplex PCR reads. The V and J calls reflect TCRdb's pipeline rather than the authors' work. The sample yields about 470,000 distinct CDR3 sequences, less than 25% seen once.

The sample consisted of peripheral blood mononuclear cells (PBMCs), taken when the disease was refractory, from a patient treated with antithyroid drugs. V gene TRBV4-1 combines with J gene TRBJ1-4; 8 nucleotides match TRBD1. The sequence came from a female donor with Graves disease. The CDR3 sequence is CASRGQVATNEKLFF. CDR3 sequence (DNA): TGCGCCAGCCGGGGACAGGTTGCAACTAATGAAAAACTGTTTTTT.